This entry describes one T cell receptor beta chain. Data came from immunoSEQ multiplex PCR; TCRdb stores just in-frame clones and leaves some out. The sample holds some 350,000 clones, around 83% seen once. The data were taken from a study of blood T cell repertoires in COVID-19. Trimming took 0 bases from V and 3 from J; bases not matched to a gene: 3. This CDR3 spans 15 amino acids. Germline lookup yields CDR1 MGHRA and CDR2 YSYEKL. Specimen: peripheral blood. The receptor was isolated from a man aged 25-45 years with active or convalescent COVID-19. The chain links TRBV4-1 to TRBJ2-7; 9 bases are a match to TRBD1. The CDR3 region has the DNA TGCGCCAGCAGCCAAGAGGGACAGGGCGACTACGAGCAGTACTTC. Its protein product is CASSQEGQGDYEQYF.